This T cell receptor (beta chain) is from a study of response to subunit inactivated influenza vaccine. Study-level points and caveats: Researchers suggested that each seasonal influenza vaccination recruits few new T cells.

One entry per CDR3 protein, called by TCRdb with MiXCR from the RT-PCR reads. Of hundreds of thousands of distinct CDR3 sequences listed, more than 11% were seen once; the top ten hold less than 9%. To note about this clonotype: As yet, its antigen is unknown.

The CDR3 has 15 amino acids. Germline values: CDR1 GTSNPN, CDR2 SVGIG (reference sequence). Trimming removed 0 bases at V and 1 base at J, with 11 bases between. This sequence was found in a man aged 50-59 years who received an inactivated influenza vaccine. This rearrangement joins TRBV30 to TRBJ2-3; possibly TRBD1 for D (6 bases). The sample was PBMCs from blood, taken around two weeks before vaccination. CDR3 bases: TGTGCCTGGAGTGTACTACAGGGCCGCACAGATACGCAGTATTTT. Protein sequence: CAWSVLQGRTDTQYF.